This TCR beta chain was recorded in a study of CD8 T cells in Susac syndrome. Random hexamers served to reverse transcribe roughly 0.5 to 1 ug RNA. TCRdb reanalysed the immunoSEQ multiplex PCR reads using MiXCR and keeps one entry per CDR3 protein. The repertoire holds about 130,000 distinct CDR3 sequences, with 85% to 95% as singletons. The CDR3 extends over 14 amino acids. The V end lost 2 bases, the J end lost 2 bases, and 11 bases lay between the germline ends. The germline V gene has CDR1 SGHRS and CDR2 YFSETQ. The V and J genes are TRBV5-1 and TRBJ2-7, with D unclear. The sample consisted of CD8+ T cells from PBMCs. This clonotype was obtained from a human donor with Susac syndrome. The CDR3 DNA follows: TGCGCCAGCAGCTTCTCTCCACCCGCCTACGAGCAGTACTTC. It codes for CASSFSPPAYEQYF.